This T cell receptor (beta chain) was profiled in a study of Japanese encephalitis immunity and Zika vaccine responses. Via MiXCR, TCRdb re-called the 5' RACE reads, giving one row per CDR3 protein. This table holds about 340 distinct CDR3 sequences, roughly 4.5% found once. Findings and caveats of the study: Post-ZPIV, conserved-ZIKV-epitope CD4 repertoires in JEV-pre-vaccinated donors shrank significantly.

The CDR3 totals 14 residues. V was clipped by 1 base and J by 2 bases, with 11 bases between them. Looked up from germline, CDR1 is GTSNPN and CDR2 is SVGIG (reference sequence). By sample share, this clonotype is medium-sized. Peptide pools at around 1.1 ug/mL each stimulated CFSE-labeled PBMCs over a 6-day culture. This TCR derives from an adult woman who received an inactivated Zika virus vaccine. The chain recombines TRBV30 with TRBJ1-1; D is unclear. This material consisted of antigen-activated CD8+ T cells from blood, cultured, taken during a Zika inactivated vaccine study. Here the CDR3 DNA reads TGTGCCTGGAGTGAGGTCGTTCCTAACACTGAAGCTTTCTTT. Its protein is CAWSEVVPNTEAFF. Based on the CDR3 plus reference TRBV30 and TRBJ1-1, the full variable domain is SQTIHQWPATLVQPVGSPLSLECTVEGTSNPNLYWYRQAAGRGLQLLFYSVGIGQISSEVPQNLSASRPQDRQFILSSKKLLLSDSGFYLCAWSEVVPNTEAFFGQGTRLTVV.